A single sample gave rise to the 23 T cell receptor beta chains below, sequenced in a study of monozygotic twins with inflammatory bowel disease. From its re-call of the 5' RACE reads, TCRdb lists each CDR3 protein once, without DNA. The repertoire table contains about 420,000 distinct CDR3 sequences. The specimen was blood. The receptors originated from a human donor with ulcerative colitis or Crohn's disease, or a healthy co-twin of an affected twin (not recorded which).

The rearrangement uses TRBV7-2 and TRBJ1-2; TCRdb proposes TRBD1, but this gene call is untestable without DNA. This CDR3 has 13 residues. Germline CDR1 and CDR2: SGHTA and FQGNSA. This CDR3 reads CASSPPPIYGYTF. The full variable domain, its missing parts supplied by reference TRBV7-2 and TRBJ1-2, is GAGVSQSPSNKVTEKGKDVELRCDPISGHTALYWYRQSLGQGLEFLIYFQGNSAPDKSGLPSDRFSAERTGGSVSTLTIQRTQQEDSAVYLCASSPPPIYGYTFGSGTRLTVV.

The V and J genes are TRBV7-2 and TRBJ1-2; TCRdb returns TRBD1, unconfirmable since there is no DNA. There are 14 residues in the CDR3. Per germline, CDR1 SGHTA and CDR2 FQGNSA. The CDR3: CASSSGRFWDGYTF. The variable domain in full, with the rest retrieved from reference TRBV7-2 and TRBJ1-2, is GAGVSQSPSNKVTEKGKDVELRCDPISGHTALYWYRQSLGQGLEFLIYFQGNSAPDKSGLPSDRFSAERTGGSVSTLTIQRTQQEDSAVYLCASSSGRFWDGYTFGSGTRLTVV.

The CDR3 protein is CASSLAAPTGEGYTF. The V and J genes are TRBV5-1 and TRBJ1-2; the D call of TRBD1 rests on TCRdb alone, since no DNA is present to check it. The CDR3 is 15 residues long. Germline assignment: CDR1 SGHRS and CDR2 YFSETQ.

CDR3 amino acids: CASIIDRNTEAFF. The chain joins TRBV12-3 or TRBV12-4 to TRBJ1-1. This CDR3 has 13 residues.

The chain's CDR3 is CASSFSRARGYGYTF. V and J are TRBV12-3 or TRBV12-4 and TRBJ1-2; TCRdb selects TRBD1, and the lack of DNA leaves this call unchecked. The CDR3 is 15 residues long.

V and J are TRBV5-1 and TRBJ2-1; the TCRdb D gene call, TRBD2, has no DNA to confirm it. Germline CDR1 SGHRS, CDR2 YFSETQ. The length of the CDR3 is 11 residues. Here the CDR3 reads CASSLPGLQFF.

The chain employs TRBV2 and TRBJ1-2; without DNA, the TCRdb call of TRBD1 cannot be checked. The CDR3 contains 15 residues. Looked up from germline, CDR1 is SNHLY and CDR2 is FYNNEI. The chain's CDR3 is CASPADRSRNYGYTF.

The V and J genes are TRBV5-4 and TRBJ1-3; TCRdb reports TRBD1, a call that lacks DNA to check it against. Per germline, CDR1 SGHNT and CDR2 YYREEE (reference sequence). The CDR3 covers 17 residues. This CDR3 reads CASSPSLQASSGNTIYF.

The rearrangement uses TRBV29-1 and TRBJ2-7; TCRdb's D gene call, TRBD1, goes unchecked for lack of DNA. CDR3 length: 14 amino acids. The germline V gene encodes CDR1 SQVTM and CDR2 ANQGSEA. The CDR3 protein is CSVGDSDRPYEQYF.

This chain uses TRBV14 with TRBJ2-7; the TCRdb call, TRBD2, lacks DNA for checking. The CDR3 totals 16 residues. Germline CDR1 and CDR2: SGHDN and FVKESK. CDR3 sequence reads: CASSLWAGTSSYEQYF.

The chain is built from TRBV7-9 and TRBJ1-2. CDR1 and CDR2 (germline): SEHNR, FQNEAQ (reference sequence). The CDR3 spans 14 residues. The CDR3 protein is CASTGRADTYGYTF.

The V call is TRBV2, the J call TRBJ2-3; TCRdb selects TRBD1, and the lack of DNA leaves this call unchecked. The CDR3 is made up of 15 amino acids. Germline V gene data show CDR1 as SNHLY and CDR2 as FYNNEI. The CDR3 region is CATPGGRMHKDTQYF.

CDR3 amino acids: CASSSTGAYGYTF. This chain links TRBV12-3 or TRBV12-4 with TRBJ1-2; TCRdb indicates TRBD1, and absent DNA this call remains unverified. There are 13 residues in the CDR3.

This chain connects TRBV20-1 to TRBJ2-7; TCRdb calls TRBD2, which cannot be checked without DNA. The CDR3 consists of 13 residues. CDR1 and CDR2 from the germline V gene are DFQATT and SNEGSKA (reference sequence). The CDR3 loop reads CSASGPRGYEQYF.

The chain's CDR3 is CASSRFGDREETQYF. The chain couples TRBV6-4 to TRBJ2-5; checking the TCRdb D call of TRBD1 is not possible without DNA. Germline-derived CDR1 and CDR2 are MRHNA and SNTAGT. The length of the CDR3 is 15 residues.

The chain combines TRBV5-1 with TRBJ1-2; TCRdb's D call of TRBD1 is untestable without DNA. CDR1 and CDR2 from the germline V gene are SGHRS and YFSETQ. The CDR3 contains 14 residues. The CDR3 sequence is CASSLAGARYGYTF. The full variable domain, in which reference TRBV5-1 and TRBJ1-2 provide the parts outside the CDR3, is KAGVTQTPRYLIKTRGQQVTLSCSPISGHRSVSWYQQTPGQGLQFLFEYFSETQRNKGNFPGRFSGRQFSNSRSEMNVSTLELGDSALYLCASSLAGARYGYTFGSGTRLTVV.

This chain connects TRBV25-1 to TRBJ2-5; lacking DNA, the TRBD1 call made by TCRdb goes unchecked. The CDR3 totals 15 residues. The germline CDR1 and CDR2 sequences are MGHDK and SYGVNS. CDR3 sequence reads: CASSNGAWGRETQYF.

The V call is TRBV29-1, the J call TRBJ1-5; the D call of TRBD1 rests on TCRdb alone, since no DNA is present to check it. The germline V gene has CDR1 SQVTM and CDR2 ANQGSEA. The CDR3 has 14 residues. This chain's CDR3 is CSVASSGPNQPQHF. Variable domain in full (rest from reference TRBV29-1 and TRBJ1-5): SAVISQKPSRDICQRGTSLTIQCQVDSQVTMMFWYRQQPGQSLTLIATANQGSEATYESGFVIDKFPISRPNLTFSTLTVSNMSPEDSSIYLCSVASSGPNQPQHFGDGTRLSIL.

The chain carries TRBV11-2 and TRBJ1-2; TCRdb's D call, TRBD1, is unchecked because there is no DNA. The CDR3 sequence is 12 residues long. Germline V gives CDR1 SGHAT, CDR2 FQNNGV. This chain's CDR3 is CASSLGLGTDTF.

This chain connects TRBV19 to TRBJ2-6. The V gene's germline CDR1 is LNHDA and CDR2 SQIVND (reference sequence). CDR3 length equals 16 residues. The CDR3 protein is CATHKLGGSGANVLTF.

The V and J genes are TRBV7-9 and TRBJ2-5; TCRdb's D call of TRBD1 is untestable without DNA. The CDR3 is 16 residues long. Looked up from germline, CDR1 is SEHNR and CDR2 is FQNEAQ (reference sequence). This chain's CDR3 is CASSPRGVGPQETQYF.

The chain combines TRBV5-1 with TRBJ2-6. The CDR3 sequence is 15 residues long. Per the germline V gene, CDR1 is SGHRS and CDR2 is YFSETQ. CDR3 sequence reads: CASSLGAPGANVLTF.

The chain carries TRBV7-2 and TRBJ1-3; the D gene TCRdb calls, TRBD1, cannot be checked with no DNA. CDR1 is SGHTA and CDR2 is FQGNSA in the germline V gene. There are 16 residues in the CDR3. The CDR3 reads CASSLIPRGAGNTIYF. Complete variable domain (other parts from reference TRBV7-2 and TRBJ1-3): GAGVSQSPSNKVTEKGKDVELRCDPISGHTALYWYRQSLGQGLEFLIYFQGNSAPDKSGLPSDRFSAERTGGSVSTLTIQRTQQEDSAVYLCASSLIPRGAGNTIYFGEGSWLTVV.